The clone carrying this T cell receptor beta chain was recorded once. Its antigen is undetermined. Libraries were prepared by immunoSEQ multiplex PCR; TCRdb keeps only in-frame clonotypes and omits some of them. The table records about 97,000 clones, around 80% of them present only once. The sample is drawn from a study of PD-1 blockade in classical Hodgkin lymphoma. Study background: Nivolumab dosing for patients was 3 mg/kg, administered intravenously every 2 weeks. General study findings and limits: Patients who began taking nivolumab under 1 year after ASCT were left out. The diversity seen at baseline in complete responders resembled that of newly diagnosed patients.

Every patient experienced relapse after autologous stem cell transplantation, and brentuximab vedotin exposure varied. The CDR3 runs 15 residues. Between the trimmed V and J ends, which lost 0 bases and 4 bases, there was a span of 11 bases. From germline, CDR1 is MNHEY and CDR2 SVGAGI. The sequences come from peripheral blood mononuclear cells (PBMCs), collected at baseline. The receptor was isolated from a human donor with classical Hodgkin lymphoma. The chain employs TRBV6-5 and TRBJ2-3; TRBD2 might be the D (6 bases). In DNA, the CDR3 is TGTGCCAGCAGTTACTCCCGGGGGTCGCCAGATACGCAGTATTTT. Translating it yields CASSYSRGSPDTQYF.